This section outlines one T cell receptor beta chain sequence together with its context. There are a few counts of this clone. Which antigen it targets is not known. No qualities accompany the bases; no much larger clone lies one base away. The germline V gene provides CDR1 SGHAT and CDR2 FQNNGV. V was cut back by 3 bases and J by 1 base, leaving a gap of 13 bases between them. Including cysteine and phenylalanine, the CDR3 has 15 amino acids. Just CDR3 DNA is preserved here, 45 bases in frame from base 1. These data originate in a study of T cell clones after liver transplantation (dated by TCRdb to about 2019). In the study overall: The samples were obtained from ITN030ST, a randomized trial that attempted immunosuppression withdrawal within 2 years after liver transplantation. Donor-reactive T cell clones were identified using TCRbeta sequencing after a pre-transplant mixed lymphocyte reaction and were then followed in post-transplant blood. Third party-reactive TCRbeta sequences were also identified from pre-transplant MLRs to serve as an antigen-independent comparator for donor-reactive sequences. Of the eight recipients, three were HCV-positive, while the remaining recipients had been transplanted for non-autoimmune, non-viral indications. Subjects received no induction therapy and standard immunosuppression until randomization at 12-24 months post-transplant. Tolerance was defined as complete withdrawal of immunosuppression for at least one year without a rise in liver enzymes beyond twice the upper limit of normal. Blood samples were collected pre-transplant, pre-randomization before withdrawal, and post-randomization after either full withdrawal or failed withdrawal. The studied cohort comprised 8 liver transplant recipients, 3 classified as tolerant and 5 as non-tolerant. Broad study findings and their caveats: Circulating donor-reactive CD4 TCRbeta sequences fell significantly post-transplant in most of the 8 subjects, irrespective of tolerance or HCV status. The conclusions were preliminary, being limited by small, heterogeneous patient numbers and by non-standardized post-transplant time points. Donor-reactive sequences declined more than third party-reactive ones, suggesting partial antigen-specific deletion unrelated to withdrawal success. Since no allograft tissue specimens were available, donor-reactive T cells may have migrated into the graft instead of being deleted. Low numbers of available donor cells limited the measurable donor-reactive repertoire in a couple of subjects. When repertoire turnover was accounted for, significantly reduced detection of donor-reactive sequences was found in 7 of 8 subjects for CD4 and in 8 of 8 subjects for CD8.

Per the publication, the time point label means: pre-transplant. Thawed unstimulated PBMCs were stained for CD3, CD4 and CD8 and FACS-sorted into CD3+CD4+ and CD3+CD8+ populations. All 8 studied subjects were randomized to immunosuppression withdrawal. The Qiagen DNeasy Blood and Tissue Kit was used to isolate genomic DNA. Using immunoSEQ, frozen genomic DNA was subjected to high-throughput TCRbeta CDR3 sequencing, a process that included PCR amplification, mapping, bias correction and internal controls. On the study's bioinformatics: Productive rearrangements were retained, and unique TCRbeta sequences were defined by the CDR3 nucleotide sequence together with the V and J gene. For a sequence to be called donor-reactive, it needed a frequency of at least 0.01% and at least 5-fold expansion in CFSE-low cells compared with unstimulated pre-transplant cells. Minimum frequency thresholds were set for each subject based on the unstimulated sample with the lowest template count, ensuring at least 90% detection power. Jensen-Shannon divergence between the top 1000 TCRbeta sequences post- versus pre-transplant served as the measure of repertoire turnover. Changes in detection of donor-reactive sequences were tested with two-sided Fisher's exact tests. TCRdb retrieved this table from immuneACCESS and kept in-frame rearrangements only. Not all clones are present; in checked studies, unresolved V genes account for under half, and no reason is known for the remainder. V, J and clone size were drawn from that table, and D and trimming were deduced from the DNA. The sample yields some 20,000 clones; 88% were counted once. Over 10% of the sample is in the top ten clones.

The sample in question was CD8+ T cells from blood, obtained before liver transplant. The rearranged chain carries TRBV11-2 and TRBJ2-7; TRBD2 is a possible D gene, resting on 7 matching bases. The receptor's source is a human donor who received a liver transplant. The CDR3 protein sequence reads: CASSLRGPMSYEQYF. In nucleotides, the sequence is TGTGCCAGCAGCTTGCGGGGGCCTATGTCCTACGAGCAGTACTTC.